A single sample is the source of the 7 T cell receptor beta chains below, sequenced in a study of blood T cell repertoires in COVID-19 (dated by TCRdb to about 2020). Receptor amplification or capture employed the immunoSEQ multiplex PCR assay. Not all clones reach the TCRdb copy of this immuneACCESS table, which keeps in-frame sequences only. Checked studies attribute under half of the gap to unresolved V genes and leave the rest unexplained. In this sample the table shows about 43,000 clones, just over 85% of which occur a single time. The top ten clones comprise just under 8.5% of the sample. What was sequenced was peripheral blood. The receptor source for this set is a man aged 55 to 70 with active COVID-19.

The V gene is TRBV28, the J gene TRBJ1-3; no definite D call. The CDR3 is made up of 16 amino acids. Trimming removed 7 bases from V and 3 bases from J, with 19 bases in between. Germline V gene lookup returns CDR1 MDHEN and CDR2 SYDVKM. CDR3 sequence (DNA): TGTGCCAGCACCATAATGTCAGGATTCGGTGGAAACACCATATATTTT. Translation: CASTIMSGFGGNTIYF.

Notes on this clone: This sample also contains other DNA sequences that code for the same CDR3. This rearrangement joins TRBV9 to TRBJ2-3, with D maybe TRBD1 (5 bases). Deletions cut 4 bases from V and 6 bases from J, with 9 bases between. Germline V gene lookup returns CDR1 SGDLS and CDR2 YYNGEE. CDR3 length: 12 amino acids. Here the CDR3 reads CASSLAGDTQYF. CDR3 DNA sequence: TGTGCCAGCAGCCTCGCAGGGGATACGCAGTATTTT.

This chain joins TRBV4-1 and TRBJ2-1; possible D gene TRBD1, 5 bases. V dropped 0 bases and J dropped 4 bases, with 10 bases sitting between them. This CDR3 comprises 15 residues. CDR1 is MGHRA and CDR2 is YSYEKL in the germline V gene. CDR3 nucleotide sequence: TGCGCCAGCAGCCAAGAGGGGCAGAGTTACAATGAGCAGTTCTTC. Its protein product is CASSQEGQSYNEQFF.

The chain combines TRBV6-6 with TRBJ2-7, with D possibly matching TRBD1 (6 bases). CDR3 length equals 15 residues. Looked up from germline, CDR1 is MNHNY and CDR2 is SVGAGI (reference sequence). Trimming stripped 5 bases from V and 2 bases from J, with 16 bases between. The DNA for the CDR3 is TGTGCCAGCAGTAACCTAGGGACATCTACCTACGAGCAGTACTTC. Translating gives CASSNLGTSTYEQYF.

V is TRBV30 and J is TRBJ1-1, with D possibly matching TRBD1 (5 bases). There are 12 residues in the CDR3. Trimming pared 5 bases from V and 4 bases from J, leaving 11 bases between. Germline values: CDR1 GTSNPN, CDR2 SVGIG (reference sequence). In DNA form, the CDR3 reads TGTGCCTGGGGGTTCGGGGGCACTGAAGCTTTCTTT. Translation gives CAWGFGGTEAFF.

The V gene is TRBV6-5, the J gene TRBJ1-4; D not resolved. The germline V gene has CDR1 MNHEY and CDR2 SVGAGI. The CDR3 runs 15 residues. V was cut by 5 bases and J by 8 bases, with 18 bases left in between. CDR3 nucleotides: TGTGCCAGCAGTCCCTCGGGAGGGCCTGGGGAAAAACTGTTTTTT. Translation gives CASSPSGGPGEKLFF.

The chain carries TRBV7-9 and TRBJ2-5; TRBD2 might be the D (6 bases). CDR3 length: 13 amino acids. With 8 bases removed from V and 5 bases from J, the gap between germline ends came to 15 bases. Germline lookup yields CDR1 SEHNR and CDR2 FQNEAQ (reference sequence). CDR3 protein: CASAWGLGETQYF. The CDR3 DNA is TGTGCCAGCGCCTGGGGACTGGGGGAGACCCAGTACTTC.